The T cell receptor beta chain described here comes from a study of cytomegalovirus exposure and HLA in healthy donors. Overall study: Tens of millions of unique TCRs from HLA-typed donors made up an early data release. Study-level findings and limits: Information on immune exposure was restricted to one variable (CMV serostatus).

Note on this clone: Its antigen is currently unknown.

It was with 60 Vbeta and 13 Jbeta primers that the PCR ran. The table came from immunoSEQ multiplex PCR; TCRdb's copy has only in-frame clones and leaves some out. This table holds some 150,000 clones, approximately 80% found once. V lost 3 bases to trimming and J lost 9 bases, with 9 bases between them. The CDR3 loop spans 11 amino acids. In germline, CDR1 is SGHDT, CDR2 YYEEEE. Sequencing was carried out using PBMCs. This clonotype was obtained from a woman under 40 in good health and CMV-seropositive. The V gene is TRBV5-6, the J gene TRBJ1-2; D is uncertain. The chain's CDR3 is CASSSSGSYTF. CDR3 nucleotide sequence: TGTGCCAGCAGCTCTTCCGGGAGCTACACCTTC.